This T cell receptor beta chain was profiled in a study of cytomegalovirus exposure and HLA in healthy donors. Across the whole study: The approximately 660 first-cohort repertoires shared a platform with the 130 or so validation repertoires, as reported in a later analysis.

Remarks on this clone: The antigen is undetermined.

The donors belonged to the 120-subject validation cohort, separate from the approximately 700-subject first cohort. Assay used: immunoSEQ multiplex PCR; TCRdb lists only in-frame clones, some missing. In the table there are some 120,000 clones, approximately 91% of which are singletons. This CDR3 contains 15 residues. CDR1 and CDR2 from the germline V gene are SGHAT and FQNNGV. The V gene lost 4 bases and the J gene lost 3 bases, with 10 bases spanning the gap. The study, taken as a whole, reports: Around 160 TCR beta chains were listed as cytomegalovirus-associated.

The sequence was collected from a man between 25 and 39 years old in good health and CMV-seronegative. The chain couples TRBV11-2 to TRBJ1-6; perhaps TRBD1 as D (5 bases). Input material: PBMCs. The CDR3 loop is CASSSQEFYNSPLHF. In DNA form, the CDR3 reads TGTGCCAGCAGCTCACAGGAGTTCTATAATTCACCCCTCCACTTT.